This T cell receptor (beta chain) was documented in a study of shared clonotypes between healthy human individuals. Study-wide findings and caveats: Sampling used blood alone; tissue repertoires probably differ. Across a handful of donors, naive CD4 shared 5% to 6%, naive CD8 more than 3%, memory CD4 roughly 2.2%, memory CD8 0.4% to 0.5%. Generation probabilities were higher for clonotypes shared across all four sorted-subset donors than for unshared ones. Read depth was anticipated to influence clonotype sharing among donors.

Generated by immunoSEQ multiplex PCR, the TCRdb table keeps only in-frame clones and is missing some. The repertoire holds 1.4 million to 1.5 million clones, approximately 96% seen once, with roughly 1.1% in the top ten. With regard to this clone: The antigen remains unidentified. Other DNA sequences in the sample encode the same CDR3.

V shed 1 base and J shed 4 bases, with 7 bases lying between them. Germline V gene data show CDR1 as LGHNT and CDR2 as FRNRAP. This CDR3 is built from 13 residues. The clonotype originates from a man aged 25 to 40 in good health. Material: naive CD4+ T cells sorted from blood. The subset here: CD45RA+ positively selected. The V and J genes are TRBV12-5 and TRBJ2-5; tentative D call: TRBD1 (6 bases). For the CDR3, the DNA is TGTGCTAGTGGTTTGGGAGGGGGAGAGACCCAGTACTTC. Its protein product is CASGLGGGETQYF.